A selection of T cell receptor beta chains follows, all from one sample in a study of blood T cell repertoires in COVID-19. Repertoires were generated with immunoSEQ multiplex PCR, while TCRdb's copy carries only in-frame clones and drops some. The sample carries roughly 250,000 clones, roughly 90% recorded once. Sequenced sample: peripheral blood. The receptors originated from a woman aged 40 to 50 who had recovered from COVID-19. CDR3s include the opening cysteine and the closing phenylalanine or tryptophan. D genes are given only for firm matches. Rows may omit the clone size; those that give it use once, few, many or a size class.

length	V	D	size	J	CDR3	DNA
16	TRBV19	NA	NA	TRBJ1-3	CASTETGLLSGNTIYF	TGTGCCAGTACGGAGACAGGACTTTTGTCTGGAAACACCATATATTTT
17	TRBV6-6	TRBD1	NA	TRBJ1-3	CASSLGTGGRSGNTIYF	TGTGCCAGCAGTCTCGGGACAGGGGGTCGCTCTGGAAACACCATATATTTT
16	TRBV7-2	TRBD1	NA	TRBJ2-3	CASSPDRGRLGNTQYF	TGTGCCAGCAGCCCCGACAGGGGGCGTTTGGGGAATACGCAGTATTTT
15	TRBV7-2	NA	few	TRBJ1-6	CASSIPDTYNSPLHF	TGTGCCAGCAGCATACCCGACACGTATAATTCACCCCTCCACTTT
14	TRBV7-2	NA	NA	TRBJ1-3	CASSLAVRGNTIYF	TGTGCCAGCAGCTTGGCGGTGAGAGGAAACACCATATATTTT
15	TRBV7-8	NA	NA	TRBJ1-5	CASSLVAGSNQPQHF	TGTGCCAGCAGCTTAGTTGCGGGCAGCAATCAGCCCCAGCATTTT
13	TRBV5-5	NA	NA	TRBJ1-4	CASHRRENEKLFF	TGTGCCAGCCACAGGAGAGAAAATGAAAAACTGTTTTTT
14	TRBV5-1	NA	NA	TRBJ1-1	CASSLLDSATEAFF	TGCGCCAGCAGCTTACTTGACAGTGCCACTGAAGCTTTCTTT
14	TRBV7-3	NA	once	TRBJ2-7	CASSLVAASYEQYF	TGTGCCAGCAGCTTGGTAGCAGCCTCCTACGAGCAGTACTTC
11	TRBV20-1	NA	NA	TRBJ2-3	CSASWTATQYF	TGCAGTGCTAGTTGGACAGCTACGCAGTATTTT
15	TRBV7-2	TRBD1	NA	TRBJ1-2	CASSLVQTGNYGYTF	TGTGCCAGCAGCTTAGTTCAGACAGGGAACTATGGCTACACCTTC
15	TRBV9	NA	NA	TRBJ1-4	CASSPRDTNFEKLFF	TGTGCCAGCAGCCCCCGGGACACGAATTTCGAAAAACTGTTTTTT
16	TRBV19	NA	NA	TRBJ2-1	CASSIFSRSTGNEQFF	TGTGCCAGTAGTATTTTTTCTCGGTCCACCGGCAATGAGCAGTTCTTC
12	TRBV5-6	NA	NA	TRBJ1-2	CASSFTEYGYTF	TGTGCCAGCAGCTTCACAGAATATGGCTACACCTTC
12	TRBV30	NA	NA	TRBJ1-2	CAWNQASGGYTF	TGTGCCTGGAACCAGGCCTCTGGAGGCTACACCTTC
15	TRBV20-1	TRBD1	NA	TRBJ2-7	CSASFPKQGVYEQYF	TGCAGTGCTAGTTTCCCAAAACAGGGGGTCTACGAGCAGTACTTC
15	TRBV5-1	NA	NA	TRBJ2-1	CASTSGGGLGNEQFF	TGCGCCAGCACCTCGGGCGGAGGCTTGGGCAATGAGCAGTTCTTC
14	TRBV24-1	TRBD2	NA	TRBJ2-3	CATSDIAGADTQYF	TGTGCCACCAGTGATATAGCGGGGGCTGATACGCAGTATTTT
15	TRBV4-3	NA	NA	TRBJ1-2	CASSQQRGSNYGYTF	TGCGCCAGCAGCCAACAACGGGGATCTAACTATGGCTACACCTTC
11	TRBV28	NA	NA	TRBJ2-7	CASSSGYEQYF	TGTGCCAGCAGTTCGGGCTACGAGCAGTACTTC
15	TRBV11-2	NA	NA	TRBJ1-5	CASSLDAGRNQPQHF	TGTGCCAGCAGCTTAGACGCCGGCAGGAATCAGCCCCAGCATTTT
15	TRBV7-2	TRBD1	NA	TRBJ2-5	CASSQGQGGQTGQYF	TGTGCCAGCAGCCAGGGACAGGGGGGCCAGACGGGCCAGTACTTC
17	TRBV5-4	TRBD2	NA	TRBJ2-1	CASSSAGTRSPASEQFF	TGTGCCAGCAGCAGCGCCGGGACTAGGAGTCCGGCAAGTGAGCAGTTCTTC
15	TRBV6-4	NA	NA	TRBJ1-2	CASSKTGGGNYGYTF	TGTGCCAGCAGTAAGACAGGTGGCGGGAACTATGGCTACACCTTC
19	TRBV4-2	TRBD2	NA	TRBJ2-5	CASSQDPQGTSGLQETQYF	TGTGCCAGCAGCCAAGATCCTCAAGGGACTAGCGGCTTACAAGAGACCCAGTACTTC
14	TRBV7-8	NA	NA	TRBJ1-3	CASRQGNSGNTIYF	TGTGCCAGCAGGCAGGGTAACTCTGGAAACACCATATATTTT
15	TRBV6-6	TRBD1	NA	TRBJ1-6	CASSYQGQGNSPLHF	TGTGCCAGCAGTTACCAGGGACAGGGGAATTCACCCCTCCACTTT
13	TRBV4-1	NA	NA	TRBJ1-1	CASSQDSYTEAFF	TGCGCCAGCAGCCAGGACAGTTACACTGAAGCTTTCTTT
12	TRBV30	TRBD1	once	TRBJ1-6	CALGQKNSPLHF	TGTGCCTTGGGACAGAAAAATTCACCCCTCCACTTT
15	TRBV7-2	NA	once	TRBJ1-2	CASRKPTGSNYGYTF	TGTGCCAGCAGAAAACCGACAGGATCTAACTATGGCTACACCTTC
15	TRBV6-5	NA	NA	TRBJ1-5	CASSYSWQGNQPQHF	TGTGCCAGCAGTTACTCGTGGCAGGGTAATCAGCCCCAGCATTTT
14	TRBV5-1	NA	NA	TRBJ1-3	CASSQGTSGNTIYF	TGCGCCAGCAGCCAGGGGACCTCTGGAAACACCATATATTTT
18	TRBV5-1	NA	few	TRBJ1-3	CASSLVTVGQGSGNTIYF	TGCGCCAGCAGCTTGGTAACCGTCGGGCAGGGGTCTGGAAACACCATATATTTT
16	TRBV3-1/TRBV3-2	TRBD2	NA	TRBJ2-5	CASSRRLAGGQETQYF	TGTGCCAGCAGCCGCCGACTAGCGGGAGGACAAGAGACCCAGTACTTC
15	TRBV9	TRBD1	NA	TRBJ2-2	CASGETGADTGELFF	TGTGCCAGCGGGGAAACAGGGGCGGACACCGGGGAGCTGTTTTTT
13	TRBV5-6	NA	NA	TRBJ2-5	CASSWSTQETQYF	TGTGCCAGCAGCTGGAGTACCCAAGAGACCCAGTACTTC
14	TRBV5-4	NA	NA	TRBJ2-2	CASSIRNGNGELFF	TGTGCCAGCAGCATCAGGAACGGTAACGGGGAGCTGTTTTTT
13	TRBV3-1/TRBV3-2	NA	once	TRBJ2-7	CASSQVEGYEQYF	TGTGCCAGCAGCCAAGTGGAGGGTTACGAGCAGTACTTC
15	TRBV7-8	TRBD2	NA	TRBJ2-2	CASSSGLANTGELFF	TGTGCCAGCAGCTCGGGACTAGCAAACACCGGGGAGCTGTTTTTT
14	TRBV11-2	TRBD1	NA	TRBJ1-2	CASSTGTAFYGYTF	TGTGCCAGCAGCACCGGGACAGCCTTCTATGGCTACACCTTC
14	TRBV20-1	TRBD2	NA	TRBJ2-1	CSASITSGSGEQFF	TGCAGTGCTAGTATAACTAGCGGGAGTGGGGAGCAGTTCTTC
15	TRBV6-5	NA	NA	TRBJ1-5	CASSYTGLNNQPQHF	TGTGCCAGCAGTTACACAGGGCTAAACAATCAGCCCCAGCATTTT
15	TRBV14	NA	few	TRBJ1-6	CASSQVGGGNSPLHF	TGTGCCAGCAGCCAAGTGGGAGGAGGTAATTCACCCCTCCACTTT
16	TRBV24-1	NA	once	TRBJ1-2	CATSDSGTPYSDGYTF	TGTGCCACCAGTGACTCCGGGACACCCTATTCAGATGGCTACACCTTC
17	TRBV18	NA	NA	TRBJ1-4	CASSPPSSGKPNEKLFF	TGTGCCAGCTCACCACCCTCGTCAGGGAAGCCTAATGAAAAACTGTTTTTT
15	TRBV25-1	TRBD1	NA	TRBJ2-7	CASSEYNRGRYEQYF	TGTGCCAGCAGTGAATATAACAGGGGAAGGTACGAGCAGTACTTC
16	TRBV19	TRBD1	NA	TRBJ2-5	CASSPADRGGHKTQYF	TGTGCCAGTAGTCCCGCGGACAGGGGAGGGCATAAGACCCAGTACTTC
17	TRBV7-2	NA	NA	TRBJ1-5	CASSSGDLATSNQPQHF	TGTGCCAGCAGCTCAGGGGACCTCGCGACAAGCAATCAGCCCCAGCATTTT
18	TRBV20-1	NA	NA	TRBJ2-3	CSASSGLATLLGPDTQYF	TGCAGTGCTAGTTCTGGGCTAGCCACTTTATTGGGCCCAGATACGCAGTATTTT